A selection of T cell receptor beta chains follows, all from one sample in a study of T cells in localized non-small cell lung cancer. Generated by immunoSEQ multiplex PCR, the TCRdb table keeps only in-frame clones and is missing some. The top ten clones hold approximately 13% of a sample with 1,700 or so clones, over 20% of them seen once. The specimen comprised lung tumor tissue, sampled before any cancer treatment. The receptors originated from a man aged 35-69 years with stage III lung adenocarcinoma. CDR3s include the opening cysteine and the closing phenylalanine or tryptophan. The order of the fields is J gene, clone size, D gene, V gene, CDR3 DNA, CDR3 protein. D genes are given only for firm matches. Clone sizes are given selectively: once, few, many, or a class where the clone is expanded.

j_call: TRBJ2-5; clone_size: few; d_call: -; v_call: TRBV9; cdr3_nt: TGTGCCAGCAGTGCCCAACAAGAGACCCAGTACTTC; cdr3_aa: CASSAQQETQYF
j_call: TRBJ2-3; clone_size: large; d_call: TRBD1; v_call: TRBV6-8; cdr3_nt: TGTGCCAGCAGTTACACCCGGGACAGGGATAAAGATACGCAGTATTTT; cdr3_aa: CASSYTRDRDKDTQYF
j_call: TRBJ2-1; clone_size: medium-sized; d_call: TRBD2; v_call: TRBV11-3; cdr3_nt: TGTGCCAGCAGCTTCTCTAGCGGGGGTCTTTACAATGAGCAGTTCTTC; cdr3_aa: CASSFSSGGLYNEQFF
j_call: TRBJ2-1; clone_size: medium-sized; d_call: -; v_call: TRBV6-8; cdr3_nt: TGTGCCAGCAGTTCCCCGGGACATCAGCAGTTCTTC; cdr3_aa: CASSSPGHQQFF
j_call: TRBJ2-2; clone_size: few; d_call: -; v_call: TRBV27; cdr3_nt: TGTGCCAGCAGTTCGACCTTCACCGGGGAGCTGTTTTTT; cdr3_aa: CASSSTFTGELFF
j_call: TRBJ2-6; clone_size: -; d_call: -; v_call: TRBV30; cdr3_nt: TGTGCCTGGAGCGCTGGGGGGACAACCGCTGGGGCCAACGTCCTGACTTTC; cdr3_aa: CAWSAGGTTAGANVLTF
j_call: TRBJ2-7; clone_size: medium-sized; d_call: -; v_call: TRBV6-8; cdr3_nt: TGTGCCAGCAGTTATCAAGGACCCGAGCAGTACTTC; cdr3_aa: CASSYQGPEQYF
j_call: TRBJ2-3; clone_size: -; d_call: -; v_call: TRBV18; cdr3_nt: TGTGCCAGCTCACCACCTGTGGAAGATACGCAGTATTTT; cdr3_aa: CASSPPVEDTQYF
j_call: TRBJ2-5; clone_size: few; d_call: -; v_call: TRBV10-3; cdr3_nt: TGTGCCATCAGTGAGTCGAGGGGGGACCAAGAGACCCAGTACTTC; cdr3_aa: CAISESRGDQETQYF
j_call: TRBJ2-7; clone_size: medium-sized; d_call: TRBD1; v_call: TRBV11-3; cdr3_nt: TGTGCCAGCAGCTTAGTAGAGTACAGGGGTTCCTACGAGCAGTACTTC; cdr3_aa: CASSLVEYRGSYEQYF
j_call: TRBJ2-1; clone_size: hyperexpanded; d_call: -; v_call: TRBV9; cdr3_nt: TGTGCCAGCAGCGCCACCACGGGACTGAAACTAAACAATGAGCAGTTCTTC; cdr3_aa: CASSATTGLKLNNEQFF
j_call: TRBJ2-3; clone_size: few; d_call: TRBD1; v_call: TRBV6-8; cdr3_nt: TGTGCCAGCAGGGGACAGGGGGATCCTACAGATACGCAGTATTTT; cdr3_aa: CASRGQGDPTDTQYF
j_call: TRBJ2-3; clone_size: -; d_call: -; v_call: TRBV13; cdr3_nt: TGTGCCAGCAGCTTAGTTTCCGGGACTGGAGATACGCAGTATTTT; cdr3_aa: CASSLVSGTGDTQYF
j_call: TRBJ2-3; clone_size: -; d_call: -; v_call: TRBV10-1; cdr3_nt: TGCGCCAGCAGTGAGTCCGAGGGCGAGGGATCAGATACGCAGTATTTT; cdr3_aa: CASSESEGEGSDTQYF
j_call: TRBJ1-3; clone_size: -; d_call: -; v_call: TRBV11-3; cdr3_nt: TGTGCCAGCAGCCCGACGGGAGGGACTGGAAACACCATATATTTT; cdr3_aa: CASSPTGGTGNTIYF
j_call: TRBJ1-5; clone_size: -; d_call: -; v_call: TRBV19; cdr3_nt: TGTGCCAGTTCGGGGGGAATCAATCAGCCCCAGCATTTT; cdr3_aa: CASSGGINQPQHF
j_call: TRBJ2-5; clone_size: few; d_call: -; v_call: TRBV11-3; cdr3_nt: TGTGCCAGCAGCTACTCGGGACTTTGGGAGACCCAGTACTTC; cdr3_aa: CASSYSGLWETQYF
j_call: TRBJ1-6; clone_size: -; d_call: -; v_call: TRBV19; cdr3_nt: TGTGCCAGTTCGACAGGTTCCCCAAATTCACCCCTCCACTTT; cdr3_aa: CASSTGSPNSPLHF
j_call: TRBJ1-6; clone_size: -; d_call: TRBD1; v_call: TRBV10-2; cdr3_nt: TGCGCCAGCAGTGCGACAGGGGGAGGTTCACCCCTCCACTTT; cdr3_aa: CASSATGGGSPLHF
j_call: TRBJ1-1; clone_size: few; d_call: TRBD1; v_call: TRBV19; cdr3_nt: TGTGCCAGTAGGATCATGGGACAGGGGAGGACTGAAGCTTTCTTT; cdr3_aa: CASRIMGQGRTEAFF
j_call: TRBJ2-5; clone_size: -; d_call: -; v_call: TRBV11-3; cdr3_nt: TGTGCCAGCAGCTTAGTGGGACGGATCCAAGAGACCCAGTACTTC; cdr3_aa: CASSLVGRIQETQYF
j_call: TRBJ1-2; clone_size: -; d_call: -; v_call: TRBV6-8; cdr3_nt: TGTGCCAGCAGTTCCCTTTCGAGATATGGCTACACCTTC; cdr3_aa: CASSSLSRYGYTF
j_call: TRBJ1-2; clone_size: few; d_call: TRBD1; v_call: TRBV30; cdr3_nt: TGTGCCTGGAGAGTCGGGACAGGGGGCGTCGCCTATGGCTACACCTTC; cdr3_aa: CAWRVGTGGVAYGYTF
j_call: TRBJ2-5; clone_size: -; d_call: -; v_call: TRBV15; cdr3_nt: TGTGCCACCAGCAGAGATAAGGCCGGGTCCTATAGTGGAGAGACCCAGTACTTC; cdr3_aa: CATSRDKAGSYSGETQYF
j_call: TRBJ1-1; clone_size: large; d_call: -; v_call: TRBV18; cdr3_nt: TGTGCCACCAGCCCCCGTCTGAACACTGAAGCTTTCTTT; cdr3_aa: CATSPRLNTEAFF
j_call: TRBJ2-5; clone_size: few; d_call: -; v_call: TRBV9; cdr3_nt: TGTGCCAGCAGCGTAGGAAGCCGTGAAGAGACCCAGTACTTC; cdr3_aa: CASSVGSREETQYF
j_call: TRBJ2-2; clone_size: -; d_call: TRBD2; v_call: TRBV9; cdr3_nt: TGTGCCAGCAGTGAAAGGGCGGGAGGGCCGAACACCGGGGAGCTGTTTTTT; cdr3_aa: CASSERAGGPNTGELFF
j_call: TRBJ1-1; clone_size: -; d_call: -; v_call: TRBV12-5; cdr3_nt: TGTGCTAGTGGCAAACCTGACGGGGCCGAAGGGGAGGGCACTGAAGCTTTCTTT; cdr3_aa: CASGKPDGAEGEGTEAFF
j_call: TRBJ2-2; clone_size: -; d_call: TRBD1; v_call: TRBV6-8; cdr3_nt: TGTGCCAGCAGGCGCCATACAGGGGGCACCGGGGAGCTGTTTTTT; cdr3_aa: CASRRHTGGTGELFF
j_call: TRBJ1-4; clone_size: -; d_call: -; v_call: TRBV11-3; cdr3_nt: TGTGCCAGCACCCTGAGGGGATCGGGGGGCGACCGGGAAAAACTGTTTTTT; cdr3_aa: CASTLRGSGGDREKLFF
j_call: TRBJ1-4; clone_size: -; d_call: TRBD1; v_call: TRBV11-3; cdr3_nt: TGTGCCAGCAGCCTAGGGACAGTCTCTAATGAAAAACTGTTTTTT; cdr3_aa: CASSLGTVSNEKLFF
j_call: TRBJ1-4; clone_size: once; d_call: -; v_call: TRBV4-1; cdr3_nt: TGCGCCAGCAGCCAAGGCGGGGAAAAACTGTTTTTT; cdr3_aa: CASSQGGEKLFF
j_call: TRBJ1-4; clone_size: -; d_call: -; v_call: TRBV11-3; cdr3_nt: TGTGCCAGCAGCTTTTCCGACGGCACTAATGAAAAACTGTTTTTT; cdr3_aa: CASSFSDGTNEKLFF
j_call: TRBJ2-1; clone_size: -; d_call: -; v_call: TRBV18; cdr3_nt: TGTGCCAGCTCACCTCGGGACTCCTACAATGAGCAGTTCTTC; cdr3_aa: CASSPRDSYNEQFF
j_call: TRBJ2-2; clone_size: few; d_call: TRBD1; v_call: TRBV28; cdr3_nt: TGTGCCAGCAGTTTCCAGGGGGCCAACACCGGGGAGCTGTTTTTT; cdr3_aa: CASSFQGANTGELFF
j_call: TRBJ2-3; clone_size: -; d_call: TRBD2; v_call: TRBV6-8; cdr3_nt: TGTGCCAGCAGTCGGCGGACTAGCGGAGGTCCAGATACGCAGTATTTT; cdr3_aa: CASSRRTSGGPDTQYF
j_call: TRBJ1-5; clone_size: -; d_call: -; v_call: TRBV28; cdr3_nt: TGTGCCAGCCAGGGGTTTAGCAATCAGCCCCAGCATTTT; cdr3_aa: CASQGFSNQPQHF
j_call: TRBJ1-1; clone_size: medium-sized; d_call: -; v_call: TRBV29-1; cdr3_nt: TGCAGCGTTGTACAGACGAACACTGAAGCTTTCTTT; cdr3_aa: CSVVQTNTEAFF
j_call: TRBJ1-4; clone_size: few; d_call: -; v_call: TRBV9; cdr3_nt: TGTGCCAGCAGCCCACAAGGAGGGGTCGGGGAAAAACTGTTTTTT; cdr3_aa: CASSPQGGVGEKLFF
j_call: TRBJ2-7; clone_size: few; d_call: -; v_call: TRBV6-8; cdr3_nt: TGTGCCAGCAGCCTCGAGTTGGGGACCCCCTACGAGCAGTACTTC; cdr3_aa: CASSLELGTPYEQYF
j_call: TRBJ2-2; clone_size: few; d_call: TRBD2; v_call: TRBV6-8; cdr3_nt: TGTGCCAGCAGGCGCGGACTAGCGGGGGCCGGGGAGCTGTTTTTT; cdr3_aa: CASRRGLAGAGELFF
j_call: TRBJ2-2; clone_size: -; d_call: -; v_call: TRBV9; cdr3_nt: TGTGCCAGCAGCGTAGGAGTGGCTTCGGGGGAGCTGTTTTTT; cdr3_aa: CASSVGVASGELFF
j_call: TRBJ1-1; clone_size: -; d_call: -; v_call: TRBV9; cdr3_nt: TGTGCCAGCAGCGTACAGATTAACACTGAAGCTTTCTTT; cdr3_aa: CASSVQINTEAFF
j_call: TRBJ2-7; clone_size: -; d_call: -; v_call: TRBV6-8; cdr3_nt: TGTGCCAGCAGTTACTCGTTTATCTACGAGCAGTACTTC; cdr3_aa: CASSYSFIYEQYF
j_call: TRBJ1-1; clone_size: -; d_call: -; v_call: TRBV28; cdr3_nt: TGTGCCGGAAGAAAGGGCATGAACACTGAAGCTTTCTTT; cdr3_aa: CAGRKGMNTEAFF